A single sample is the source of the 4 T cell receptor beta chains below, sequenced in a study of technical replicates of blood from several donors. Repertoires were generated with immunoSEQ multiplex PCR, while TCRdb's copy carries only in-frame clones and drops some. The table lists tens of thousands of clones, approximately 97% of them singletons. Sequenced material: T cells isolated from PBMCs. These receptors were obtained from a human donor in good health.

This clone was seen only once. The CDR3 loop is CASSTYRGEKLFF. CDR3 bases: TGCGCCAGCAGCACTTACAGGGGTGAAAAACTGTTTTTT. The chain carries TRBV5-1 and TRBJ1-4; 7 bases match TRBD1. CDR1 is SGHRS and CDR2 is YFSETQ in the germline V gene. There are 13 residues in the CDR3. J was trimmed by 7 bases and V by 4 bases; bases with no gene match: 4.

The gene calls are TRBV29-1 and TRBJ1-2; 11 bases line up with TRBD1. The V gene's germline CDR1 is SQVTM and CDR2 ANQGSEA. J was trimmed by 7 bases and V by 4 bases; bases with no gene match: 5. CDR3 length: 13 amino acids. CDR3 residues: CSVGGQGGVGYTF. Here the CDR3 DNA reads TGCAGCGTTGGGGGACAGGGGGGTGTTGGCTACACCTTC.

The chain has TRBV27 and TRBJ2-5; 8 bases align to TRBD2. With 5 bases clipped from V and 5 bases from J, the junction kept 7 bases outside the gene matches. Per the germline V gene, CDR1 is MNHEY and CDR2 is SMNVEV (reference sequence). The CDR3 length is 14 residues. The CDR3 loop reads CASSRTSGLETQYF. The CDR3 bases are TGTGCCAGCAGTCGCACTAGCGGTTTGGAGACCCAGTACTTC.

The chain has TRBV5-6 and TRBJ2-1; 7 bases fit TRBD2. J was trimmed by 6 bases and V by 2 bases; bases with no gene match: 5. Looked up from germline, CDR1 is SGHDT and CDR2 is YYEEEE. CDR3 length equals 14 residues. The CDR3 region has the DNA TGTGCCAGCAGCTTTCCCGGGAGGTCCAATGAGCAGTTCTTC. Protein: CASSFPGRSNEQFF. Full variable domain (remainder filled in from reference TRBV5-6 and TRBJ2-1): DAGVTQSPTHLIKTRGQQVTLRCSPKSGHDTVSWYQQALGQGPQFIFQYYEEEERQRGNFPDRFSGHQFPNYSSELNVNALLLGDSALYLCASSFPGRSNEQFFGPGTRLTVL.